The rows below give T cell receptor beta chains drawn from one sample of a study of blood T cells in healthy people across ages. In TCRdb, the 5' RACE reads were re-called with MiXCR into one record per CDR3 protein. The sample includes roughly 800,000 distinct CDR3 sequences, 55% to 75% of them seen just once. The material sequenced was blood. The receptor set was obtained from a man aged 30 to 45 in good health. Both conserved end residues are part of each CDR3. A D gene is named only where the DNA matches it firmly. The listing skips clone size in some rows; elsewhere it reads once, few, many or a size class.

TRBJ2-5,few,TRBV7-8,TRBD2,TGTGCCAGCAGCTTAGGGTTAGCGGGAGTTACAGAGACCCAGTACTTC,CASSLGLAGVTETQYF
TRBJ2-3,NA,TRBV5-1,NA,TGCGCCAGCAGCTTGGGAAAGACTAGTTCACCCGCAGATACGCAGTATTTT,CASSLGKTSSPADTQYF
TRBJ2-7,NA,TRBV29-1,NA,TGCAGCGTTGTTTCTCAGGGGAACGAGCAGTACTTC,CSVVSQGNEQYF
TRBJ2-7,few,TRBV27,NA,TGTGCCAGCAGTTTATCGTCCGGGGTCAGGGTCTACGAGCAGTACTTC,CASSLSSGVRVYEQYF
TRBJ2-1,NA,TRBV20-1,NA,TGCAGTGCCAAAGTAGTAGCGGACCCCTACAATGAGCAGTTCTTC,CSAKVVADPYNEQFF
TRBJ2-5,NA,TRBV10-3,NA,TGTGCCATCAGGAACAGGGTTAGGGAGACCCAGTACTTC,CAIRNRVRETQYF
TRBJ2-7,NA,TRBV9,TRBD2,TGTGCCAGCAGCGGAGAGCGGGGCGACTACGAGCAGTACTTC,CASSGERGDYEQYF
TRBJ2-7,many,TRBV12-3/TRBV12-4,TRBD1,TGTGCCAGCAGCCCGGGACAGGGGCCCTACGAGCAGTACTTC,CASSPGQGPYEQYF
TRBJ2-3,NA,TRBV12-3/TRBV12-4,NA,TGTGCCACTGGTGCGAGAGCAGATACGCAGTATTTC,CATGARADTQYF
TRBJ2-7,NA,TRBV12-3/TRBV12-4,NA,TGTGCCAGCAGCCCCAGCGTCAATGAGCAGTACTTC,CASSPSVNEQYF
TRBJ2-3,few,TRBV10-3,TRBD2,TGTGCCATCAGGGGGACTAGCTTGGTAGATACGCAGTATTTT,CAIRGTSLVDTQYF
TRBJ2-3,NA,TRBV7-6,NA,TGTGCCAGCAGCTTAGGTCGGGCCGATGCAGATACGCAGTATTTT,CASSLGRADADTQYF
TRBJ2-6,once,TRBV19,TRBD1,TGTGCCAGTAGTACATACCGGGACAGGGGAATGGGCTCTGGGGCCAACGTCCTGACTTTC,CASSTYRDRGMGSGANVLTF
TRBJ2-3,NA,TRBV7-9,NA,TGTGCCAGCAGCTTCAGCGATATAAGCACAGATACGCAGTATTTT,CASSFSDISTDTQYF
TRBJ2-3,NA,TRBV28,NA,TGTGCCAGCAGTTTCACGGCGGGAACGTATTTT,CASSFTAGTYF
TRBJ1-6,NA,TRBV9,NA,TGTGCCAGCAGCGTAGGCTTCACGAATTCACCCCTCCACTTT,CASSVGFTNSPLHF
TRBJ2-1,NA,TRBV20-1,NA,TGCAGTGCTAGGGACCCCATGAGCTCCTACAATGAGCAGTTCTTC,CSARDPMSSYNEQFF
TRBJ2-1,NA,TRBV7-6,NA,TGTGCCAGCAGCCAGAGGGGGGGGGTTTACAATGAGCAGTTCTTC,CASSQRGGVYNEQFF
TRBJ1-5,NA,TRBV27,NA,TGTGCCAGCAGTCCGGGACTTTCAGGAAGCAATCAGCCCCAGCATTTT,CASSPGLSGSNQPQHF
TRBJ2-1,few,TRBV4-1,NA,TGCGCCAGCAGCCGGGTCTCCTACAATGAGCAGTTCTTC,CASSRVSYNEQFF
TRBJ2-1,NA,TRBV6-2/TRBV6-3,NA,TGTGCCAGCAGTCCCGGTGGGGGGCCCTACAATGAGCAGTTCTTC,CASSPGGGPYNEQFF
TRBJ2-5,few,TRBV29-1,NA,TGCAGCGTTACACCTCGACTGCGAGTCCAAGAGACCCAGTACTTC,CSVTPRLRVQETQYF
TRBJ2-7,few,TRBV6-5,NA,TGTGCCAGCAGGTTTAGCAGCGGGTTTCACTACGAGCAGTACTTC,CASRFSSGFHYEQYF
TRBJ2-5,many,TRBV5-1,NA,TGCGCCAGCAGCCCGAGCCAGAGTCTGAGGGGAGAGACCCAGTACTTC,CASSPSQSLRGETQYF
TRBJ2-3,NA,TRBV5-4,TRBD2,TGTGCCAGCAGCAACCCGGGGAAATGGACTAGCGGCACAGATACGCAGTATTTT,CASSNPGKWTSGTDTQYF
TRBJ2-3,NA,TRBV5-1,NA,TGCGCCAGCAGCTTGTTTGGGTGGGGAGATACGCAGTATTTT,CASSLFGWGDTQYF
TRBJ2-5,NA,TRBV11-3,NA,TGTGCCAGCAGCCAGGGGCTTATGGGGGGTAAAGAGACCCAGTACTTC,CASSQGLMGGKETQYF
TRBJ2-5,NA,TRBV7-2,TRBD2,TGTGCCAGCGCTCAGACCCTAGCGGGCGAGGGGACCCAGTACTTC,CASAQTLAGEGTQYF
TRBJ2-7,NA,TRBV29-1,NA,TGCAGCGTTGAAGTGGCCCGGGCCCCCTACGAGCAGTACTTC,CSVEVARAPYEQYF